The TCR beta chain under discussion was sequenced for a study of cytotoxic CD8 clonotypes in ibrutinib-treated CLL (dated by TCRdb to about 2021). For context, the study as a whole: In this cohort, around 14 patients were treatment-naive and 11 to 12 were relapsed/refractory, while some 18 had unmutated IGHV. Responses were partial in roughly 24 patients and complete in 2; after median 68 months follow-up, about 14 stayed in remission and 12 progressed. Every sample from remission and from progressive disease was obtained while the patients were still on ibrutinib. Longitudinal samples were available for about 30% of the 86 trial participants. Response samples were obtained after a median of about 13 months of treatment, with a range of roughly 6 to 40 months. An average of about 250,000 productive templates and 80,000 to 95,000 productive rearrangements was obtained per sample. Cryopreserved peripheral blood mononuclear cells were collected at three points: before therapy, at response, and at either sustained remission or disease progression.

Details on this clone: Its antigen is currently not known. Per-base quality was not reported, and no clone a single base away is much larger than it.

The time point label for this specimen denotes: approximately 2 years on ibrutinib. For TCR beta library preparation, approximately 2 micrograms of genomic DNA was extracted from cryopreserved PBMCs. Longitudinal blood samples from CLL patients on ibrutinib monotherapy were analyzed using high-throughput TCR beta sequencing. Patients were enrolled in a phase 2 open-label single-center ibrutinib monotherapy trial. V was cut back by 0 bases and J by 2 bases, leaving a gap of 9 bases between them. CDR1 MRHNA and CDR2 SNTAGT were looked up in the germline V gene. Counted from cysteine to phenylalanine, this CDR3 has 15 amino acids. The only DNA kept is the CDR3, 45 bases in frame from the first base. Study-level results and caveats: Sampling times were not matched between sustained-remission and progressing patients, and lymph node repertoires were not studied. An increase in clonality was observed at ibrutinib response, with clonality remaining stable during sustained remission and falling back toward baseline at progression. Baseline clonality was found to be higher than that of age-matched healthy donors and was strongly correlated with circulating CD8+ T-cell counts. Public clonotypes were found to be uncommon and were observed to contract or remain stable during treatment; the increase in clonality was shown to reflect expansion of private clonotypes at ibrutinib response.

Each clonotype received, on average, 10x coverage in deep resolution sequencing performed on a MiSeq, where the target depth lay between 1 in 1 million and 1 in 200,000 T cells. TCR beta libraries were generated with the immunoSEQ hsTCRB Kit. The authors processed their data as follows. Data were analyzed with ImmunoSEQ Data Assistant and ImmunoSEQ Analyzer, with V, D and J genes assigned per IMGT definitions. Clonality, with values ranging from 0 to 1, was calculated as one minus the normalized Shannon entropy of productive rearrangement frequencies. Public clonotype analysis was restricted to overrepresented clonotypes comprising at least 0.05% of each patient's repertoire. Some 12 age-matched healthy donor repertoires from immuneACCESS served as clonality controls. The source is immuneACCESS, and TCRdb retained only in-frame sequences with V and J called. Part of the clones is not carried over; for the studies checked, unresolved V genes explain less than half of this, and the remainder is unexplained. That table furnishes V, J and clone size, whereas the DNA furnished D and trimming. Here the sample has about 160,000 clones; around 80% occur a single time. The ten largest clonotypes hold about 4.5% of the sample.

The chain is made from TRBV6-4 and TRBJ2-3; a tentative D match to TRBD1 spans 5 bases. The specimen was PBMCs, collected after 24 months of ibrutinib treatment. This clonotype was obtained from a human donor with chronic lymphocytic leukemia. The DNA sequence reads TGTGCCAGCAGTGACTCAGGGGTGCCCACAGATACGCAGTATTTT. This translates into CASSDSGVPTDTQYF.